These T cell receptor beta chains were read from a single sample in a study of long-term antiretroviral therapy in people with HIV. The method was immunoSEQ multiplex PCR; TCRdb's version includes in-frame clones alone and lacks a portion of them. The data show tens of thousands of clones, around 84% seen once. This sample comprised unsorted PBMCs, obtained less than 6 years after starting antiretroviral therapy. All receptors derive from a man aged 30 to 45 with HIV. Each CDR3 is given with its conserved first and last residue. Each record gives: V gene, clone size, D gene, J gene, CDR3 protein, CDR3 DNA. The D gene is left open where the match is weak. Size tells how often a clone was seen (once, few, many) or the class of an expanded clone, and some rows leave it out.

>TRBV5-6|.|.|TRBJ1-2
CASNSRGDYGYTF
TGTGCCAGCAACTCGAGAGGGGACTATGGCTACACCTTC
>TRBV27|few|.|TRBJ2-7
CASSPRTTYEQYF
TGTGCCAGCAGTCCTCGGACTACCTACGAGCAGTACTTC
>TRBV7-2|.|TRBD2|TRBJ2-7
CASSSPGLAIYEQYF
TGTGCCAGCAGCTCACCGGGACTAGCGATATACGAGCAGTACTTC
>TRBV11-2|.|.|TRBJ2-2
CASSLLATGELFF
TGTGCCAGCAGCTTATTGGCTACCGGGGAGCTGTTTTTT
>TRBV2|few|.|TRBJ2-3
CASSTGLFKRTDTQYF
TGTGCCAGCAGTACCGGGTTGTTCAAAAGGACAGATACGCAGTATTTT
>TRBV5-1|.|TRBD2|TRBJ2-3
CASSRSSGGTDTQYF
TGCGCCAGCAGCCGATCTAGCGGGGGGACAGATACGCAGTATTTT
>TRBV5-4|.|.|TRBJ2-7
CASSLTGGYEQYF
TGTGCCAGCAGCTTAACTGGAGGTTACGAGCAGTACTTC
>TRBV11-2|.|.|TRBJ2-7
CASSLSVTPYEQYF
TGTGCCAGCAGCTTAAGTGTGACCCCCTACGAGCAGTACTTC
>TRBV29-1|.|.|TRBJ2-5
CSVSRVIRETQYF
TGCAGCGTTTCGAGAGTGATCCGAGAGACCCAGTACTTC
>TRBV7-9|.|TRBD1|TRBJ2-7
CASSLAHRGYEQYF
TGTGCCAGCAGCTTAGCTCACAGGGGCTACGAGCAGTACTTC
>TRBV30|.|TRBD2|TRBJ2-5
CAWVGGGETQYF
TGTGCCTGGGTCGGGGGGGGAGAGACCCAGTACTTC
>TRBV28|.|.|TRBJ1-5
CASSRRGMDPFYSNQPQHF
TGTGCCAGCAGTCGCAGAGGGATGGACCCCTTTTATAGCAATCAGCCCCAGCATTTT
>TRBV7-2|.|TRBD2|TRBJ2-3
CASSLDFGGSTDTQYF
TGTGCCAGCAGCTTAGATTTCGGGGGGAGCACAGATACGCAGTATTTT
>TRBV7-9|.|.|TRBJ1-5
CASSATASNQPQHF
TGTGCCAGCAGCGCAACAGCTTCCAATCAGCCCCAGCATTTT
>TRBV5-8|.|TRBD1|TRBJ2-7
CASSPRDRGRDYSYEQYF
TGTGCCAGCAGCCCTCGGGACAGGGGTCGGGACTACAGCTACGAGCAGTACTTC
>TRBV27|.|TRBD1|TRBJ1-5
CASRQGVINQPQHF
TGTGCCAGTCGACAGGGGGTGATCAATCAGCCCCAGCATTTT
>TRBV2|.|.|TRBJ2-1
CASSEMGYNEQFF
TGTGCCAGCAGTGAAATGGGCTACAATGAGCAGTTCTTC
>TRBV28|.|.|TRBJ2-3
CASAADTQYF
TGTGCCTCGGCGGCAGATACGCAGTATTTT
>TRBV7-2|.|TRBD2|TRBJ2-3
CASSLVSRGGVLGDTQYF
TGTGCCAGCAGCTTAGTTTCGCGGGGGGGGGTATTGGGAGATACGCAGTATTTT
>TRBV18|.|.|TRBJ2-5
CASSPILGTGETQYF
TGTGCCAGCTCACCAATTTTGGGGACGGGAGAGACCCAGTACTTC
>TRBV4-2|.|.|TRBJ2-3
CASSPGEGPTDTQYF
TGTGCCAGCAGCCCGGGAGAGGGTCCCACAGATACGCAGTATTTT
>TRBV5-4|.|TRBD1|TRBJ2-7
CASSPKGQGGRYEQYF
TGTGCCAGCAGCCCGAAGGGACAGGGGGGAAGGTACGAGCAGTACTTC
>TRBV25-1|once|.|TRBJ2-3
CASSEMKSGSTDTQYF
TGTGCCAGCAGTGAGATGAAGTCCGGGAGCACAGATACGCAGTATTTT
>TRBV27|.|TRBD1|TRBJ1-1
CASRRGQLNTEAFF
TGTGCCAGCAGGAGGGGGCAATTGAACACTGAAGCTTTCTTT
>TRBV9|.|.|TRBJ2-3
CASSADRLSGGVEQYF
TGTGCCAGCAGTGCAGACAGGCTCAGTGGGGGGGTGGAGCAGTATTTT
>TRBV23-1|.|.|TRBJ1-4
CASSQPRTRLEKLFF
TGCGCCAGCAGTCAACCCCGGACGCGATTGGAAAAACTGTTTTTT
>TRBV4-3|once|TRBD1|TRBJ1-5
CASSQGTGGSQPQHF
TGCGCCAGCAGCCAGGGAACAGGGGGAAGTCAGCCCCAGCATTTT
>TRBV11-2|.|.|TRBJ1-2
CASSLSTSTNYGYTF
TGTGCCAGCAGCTTAAGTACAAGTACTAACTATGGCTACACCTTC
>TRBV7-7|once|.|TRBJ2-7
CASSLEQGYEQYF
TGTGCCAGCAGCTTGGAGCAGGGCTACGAGCAGTACTTC
>TRBV28|.|TRBD2|TRBJ2-3
CASSGGSGGAGTDTQYF
TGTGCCAGCAGTGGGGGGAGCGGGGGGGCTGGGACAGATACGCAGTATTTT
>TRBV7-9|once|TRBD1|TRBJ1-1
CASSSDRESRGTEAFF
TGTGCCAGCAGCTCCGACAGGGAGTCTAGGGGCACTGAAGCTTTCTTT
>TRBV7-8|.|TRBD2|TRBJ2-7
CASSLVPSGGTYEQYF
TGTGCCAGCAGCTTAGTACCTAGCGGGGGAACCTACGAGCAGTACTTC
>TRBV7-3|.|.|TRBJ2-7
CASSKGGGPAYEQYF
TGTGCCAGCAGCAAGGGGGGGGGCCCCGCCTACGAGCAGTACTTC
>TRBV6-5|.|.|TRBJ1-1
CASSYDRQGTEAFF
TGTGCCAGCAGTTACGACCGGCAGGGGACTGAAGCTTTCTTT
>TRBV7-9|.|.|TRBJ1-6
CASSLGQNSPLHF
TGTGCCAGCAGCTTAGGACAGAATTCACCCCTCCACTTT
>TRBV19|.|.|TRBJ2-2
CASSGTANTGELFF
TGTGCCAGTTCAGGAACAGCGAACACCGGGGAGCTGTTTTTT
>TRBV5-5|.|.|TRBJ1-2
CASSLVSGPAYGYTF
TGTGCCAGCAGCTTGGTCTCCGGGCCAGCCTATGGCTACACCTTC
>TRBV6-5|.|TRBD2|TRBJ2-3
CASSFAPSGGLDTQYF
TGTGCCAGCAGTTTCGCTCCTAGCGGGGGTTTAGATACGCAGTATTTT
>TRBV30|.|.|TRBJ1-1
CAWSQGIAEAFF
TGTGCCTGGAGTCAAGGGATAGCTGAAGCTTTCTTT
>TRBV28|.|.|TRBJ2-7
CASSFALRRGTTYEQYF
TGTGCCAGCAGTTTCGCATTGCGGCGGGGGACAACCTACGAGCAGTACTTC
>TRBV19|.|.|TRBJ2-7
CASSNAVAALSYEQYF
TGTGCCAGTAGTAACGCCGTGGCAGCCCTCTCCTACGAGCAGTACTTC